This T cell receptor (beta chain) was found in a study of T cell clones after liver transplantation. CDR3 length: 14 residues. The V and J ends lost 5 bases and 5 bases respectively, with 13 bases between them. Germline CDR1 and CDR2: MDHEN and SYDVKM. This clone has just one count. Clones were read by immunoSEQ multiplex PCR, and TCRdb kept only the in-frame ones, dropping some. The repertoire has over 45,000 clones, about 67% of them found once; the top ten carry 8.5% to 10%. This clonotype was obtained from a human patient who received a liver transplant. Some T cells here may be from the graft donor. The gene calls are TRBV28 and TRBJ2-1; D is perhaps TRBD2 (6 bases). The material sequenced was CD4+ T cells from blood, taken roughly 55 months after liver transplant. CDR3 region: CASSAPGDDNEQFF. DNA of the CDR3: TGTGCCAGCAGTGCCCCGGGGGATGACAATGAGCAGTTCTTC. The variable domain in full, completed from reference TRBV28 and TRBJ2-1, reads DVKVTQSSRYLVKRTGEKVFLECVQDMDHENMFWYRQDPGLGLRLIYFSYDVKMKEKGDIPEGYSVSREKKERFSLILESASTNQTSMYLCASSAPGDDNEQFFGPGTRLTVL.